This TCR beta chain was sequenced in a study of CD8+ T cells in alopecia areata. CDR3 length: 11 residues. Germline V gene data show CDR1 as SQVTM and CDR2 as ANQGSEA. Extraction of RNA preceded its reverse transcription into cDNA, which served as the sequencing template. Sequencing used immunoSEQ multiplex PCR; TCRdb keeps in-frame clones, though not all of them. Seen here are 200,000 or so clones, roughly three fifths observed once, and the top ten hold around 5.1%. In its sample, this clone was seen a few times. Specimen: CD8+ T cells sorted from blood. The chain is built from TRBV29-1 and TRBJ2-5, with TRBD2 as a possible D gene (5 bases). With the DNA end fitting TRBJ2-7 better, the J assignment may be wrong. The TCR sequence derives from a human donor in good health. The CDR3 here is CSVGGPYEQYF. CDR3 nucleotides: TGCAGCGTTGGAGGGCCCTACGAGCAGTACTTC.